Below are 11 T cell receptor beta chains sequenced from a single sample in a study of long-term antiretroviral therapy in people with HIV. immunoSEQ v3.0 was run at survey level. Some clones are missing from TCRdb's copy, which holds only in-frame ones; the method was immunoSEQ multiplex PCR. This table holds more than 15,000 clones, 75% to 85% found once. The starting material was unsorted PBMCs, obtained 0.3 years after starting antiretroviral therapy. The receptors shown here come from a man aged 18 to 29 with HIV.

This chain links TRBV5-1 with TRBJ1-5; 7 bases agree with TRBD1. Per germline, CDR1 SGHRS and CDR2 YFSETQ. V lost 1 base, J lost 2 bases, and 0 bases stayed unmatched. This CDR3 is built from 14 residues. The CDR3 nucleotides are TGCGCCAGCAGCTTGACAGGGGGCAATCAGCCCCAGCATTTT. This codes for CASSLTGGNQPQHF.

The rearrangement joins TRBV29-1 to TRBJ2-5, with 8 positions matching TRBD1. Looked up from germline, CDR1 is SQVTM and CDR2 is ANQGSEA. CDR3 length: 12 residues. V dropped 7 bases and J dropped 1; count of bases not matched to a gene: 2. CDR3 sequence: CSGGQGQETQYF. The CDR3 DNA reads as TGCAGCGGTGGACAGGGCCAAGAGACCCAGTACTTC.

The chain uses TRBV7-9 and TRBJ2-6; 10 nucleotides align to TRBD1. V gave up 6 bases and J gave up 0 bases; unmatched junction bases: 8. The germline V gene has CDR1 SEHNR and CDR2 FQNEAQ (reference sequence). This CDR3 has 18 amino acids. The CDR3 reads CASSFRDRGLSGANVLTF. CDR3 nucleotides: TGTGCCAGCAGTTTCCGGGACAGGGGACTCTCTGGGGCCAACGTCCTGACTTTC. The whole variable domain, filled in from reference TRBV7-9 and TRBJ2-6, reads DTGVSQNPRHKITKRGQNVTFRCDPISEHNRLYWYRQTLGQGPEFLTYFQNEAQLEKSRLLSDRFSAERPKGSFSTLEIQRTEQGDSAMYLCASSFRDRGLSGANVLTFGAGSRLTVL.

CDR3 sequence: CASTSGGAADTQYF. DNA for the CDR3: TGTGCCAGCACTAGCGGGGGGGCGGCAGATACGCAGTATTTT. J is TRBJ2-3 and V is TRBV19; 13 nucleotides align to TRBD2. The CDR3 length is 14 residues. The germline V gene encodes CDR1 LNHDA and CDR2 SQIVND (reference sequence). V lost 9 bases to trimming and J lost 4 bases; unmatched junction nucleotides: 4.

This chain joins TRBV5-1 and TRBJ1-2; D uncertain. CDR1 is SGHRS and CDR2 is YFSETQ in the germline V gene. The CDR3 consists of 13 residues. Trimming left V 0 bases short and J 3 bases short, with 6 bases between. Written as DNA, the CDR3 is TGCGCCAGCAGCTTGGTACCGGACTATGGCTACACCTTC. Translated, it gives CASSLVPDYGYTF.

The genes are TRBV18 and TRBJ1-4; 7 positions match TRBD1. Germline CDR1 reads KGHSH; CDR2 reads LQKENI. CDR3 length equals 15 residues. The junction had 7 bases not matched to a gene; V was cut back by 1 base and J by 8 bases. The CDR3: CASSPQAPGGEKLFF. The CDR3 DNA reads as TGTGCCAGCTCACCACAGGCCCCAGGGGGGGAAAAACTGTTTTTT.

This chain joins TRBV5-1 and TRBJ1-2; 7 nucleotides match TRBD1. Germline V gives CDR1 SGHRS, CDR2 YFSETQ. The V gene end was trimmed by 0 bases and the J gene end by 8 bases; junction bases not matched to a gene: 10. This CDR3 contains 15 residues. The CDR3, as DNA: TGCGCCAGCAGCTTGGACCCAGGGACAGTGTCAGGCTACACCTTC. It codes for CASSLDPGTVSGYTF.

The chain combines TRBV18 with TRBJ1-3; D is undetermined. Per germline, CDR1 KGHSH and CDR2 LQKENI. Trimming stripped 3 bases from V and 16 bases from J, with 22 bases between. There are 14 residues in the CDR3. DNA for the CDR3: TGTGCCAGCTCACCGCGACATACAGCAGACGGACCCTATTTT. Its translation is CASSPRHTADGPYF.

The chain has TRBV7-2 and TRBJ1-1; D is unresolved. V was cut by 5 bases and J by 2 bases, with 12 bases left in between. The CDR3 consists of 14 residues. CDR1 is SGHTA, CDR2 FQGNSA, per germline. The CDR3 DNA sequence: TGTGCCAGCAGCCCGACATCCTCAAACACTGAAGCTTTCTTT. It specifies CASSPTSSNTEAFF.

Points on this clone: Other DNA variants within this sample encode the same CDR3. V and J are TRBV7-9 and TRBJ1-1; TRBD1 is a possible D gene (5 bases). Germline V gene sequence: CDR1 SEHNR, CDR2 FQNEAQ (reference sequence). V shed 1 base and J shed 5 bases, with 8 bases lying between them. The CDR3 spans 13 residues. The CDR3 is CASSLDEGTEAFF. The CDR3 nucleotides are TGTGCCAGCAGCTTAGATGAGGGGACTGAAGCTTTCTTT. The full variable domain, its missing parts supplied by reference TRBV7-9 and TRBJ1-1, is DTGVSQNPRHKITKRGQNVTFRCDPISEHNRLYWYRQTLGQGPEFLTYFQNEAQLEKSRLLSDRFSAERPKGSFSTLEIQRTEQGDSAMYLCASSLDEGTEAFFGQGTRLTVV.

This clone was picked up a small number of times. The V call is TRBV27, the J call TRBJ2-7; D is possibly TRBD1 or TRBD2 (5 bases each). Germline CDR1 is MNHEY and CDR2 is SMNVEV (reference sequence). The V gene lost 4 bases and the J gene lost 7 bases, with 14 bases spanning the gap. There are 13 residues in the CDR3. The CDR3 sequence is CASSSMGVWEQYF. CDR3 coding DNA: TGTGCCAGCAGTTCCATGGGGGTCTGGGAGCAGTACTTC.